The clone carrying this T cell receptor beta chain was seen repeatedly, ten times or more. Germline V lookup: CDR1 SNHLY, CDR2 FYNNEI. V shed 7 bases and J 6 bases; nucleotides not matched to a gene: 8. This CDR3 contains 15 residues. Described time point: sample taken at primary tumor resection. Unsorted whole RNA of tumor, nontumor lung or frozen PBMC was sequenced. A total of approximately 69 untreated early-stage non-small cell lung cancer patients served as donors. This sample is part of a study of spatial heterogeneity in lung cancer. Unique molecular identifiers tagged every individual TCR cDNA molecule. Each CDR3 protein gets one entry after TCRdb re-called the 5' RACE reads with MiXCR. The repertoire consists of roughly 48,000 distinct CDR3 sequences, with roughly 5% occurring once and the leading ten covering 11%.

The clonotype comes from a male donor with early-stage non-small cell lung cancer. Here the sequenced sample was PBMCs, taken at surgery. The chain combines TRBV2 with TRBJ2-1; TRBD2 aligns across 11 bases. Here the CDR3 reads CASIPTSGRTNEQFF. The CDR3, as DNA: TGTGCCAGCATTCCTACTAGCGGGAGAACCAATGAGCAGTTCTTC. The full variable domain, with the rest looked up from reference TRBV2 and TRBJ2-1, is EPEVTQTPSHQVTQMGQEVILRCVPISNHLYFYWYRQILGQKVEFLVSFYNNEISEKSEIFDDQFSVERPDGSNFTLKIRSTKLEDSAMYFCASIPTSGRTNEQFFGPGTRLTVL.